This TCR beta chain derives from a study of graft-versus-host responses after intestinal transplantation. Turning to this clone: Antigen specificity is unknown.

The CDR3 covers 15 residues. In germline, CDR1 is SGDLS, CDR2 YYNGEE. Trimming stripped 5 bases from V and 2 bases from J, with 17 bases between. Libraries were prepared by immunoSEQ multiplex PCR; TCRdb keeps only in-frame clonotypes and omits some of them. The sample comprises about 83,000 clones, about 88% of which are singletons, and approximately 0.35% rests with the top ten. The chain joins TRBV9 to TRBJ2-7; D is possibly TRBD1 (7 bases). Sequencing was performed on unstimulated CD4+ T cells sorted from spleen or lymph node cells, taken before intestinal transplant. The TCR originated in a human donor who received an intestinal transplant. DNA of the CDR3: TGTGCCAGCAGTCCAGGGGGGTGGCAGGCCTACGAGCAGTACTTC. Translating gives CASSPGGWQAYEQYF.